The 25 T cell receptor beta chains below all came from one sample that was sequenced in a study of T cell responses to AZD1222 COVID-19 vaccine. TCRdb's table, derived via immunoSEQ multiplex PCR, lists solely in-frame clones and lacks some. Found here are around 140,000 clones, more than 90% of them singletons; the top ten hold around 1.6%. The sequencing used peripheral blood, collected on day 0 of AZD1222 vaccination. The source is an adult in good health.

The chain combines TRBV5-6 with TRBJ1-3, with D possibly matching TRBD1 (5 bases). Trimming cost V 0 bases and J 7 bases, with 23 bases left between them. Germline CDR1 reads SGHDT; CDR2 reads YYEEEE. The CDR3 is made up of 18 amino acids. The CDR3 nucleotides are TGTGCCAGCAGCTTGGTTATTAGAACAGGCGCCAGCGACAACACCATATATTTT. Its protein product is CASSLVIRTGASDNTIYF.

The sample holds one count of this clone. This rearrangement joins TRBV6-2 or TRBV6-3 to TRBJ2-1, with 10 bases identical to TRBD2. Looked up from germline, CDR1 is MNHEY and CDR2 is SVGEGT. J lost 9 bases, V lost 0 bases, and 8 bases had no gene match. The CDR3 consists of 16 residues. CDR3 residues: CASSYSISGGPFEQFF. The CDR3, as DNA: TGTGCCAGCAGTTACTCGATTAGCGGGGGGCCCTTTGAGCAGTTCTTC.

The genes are TRBV7-8 and TRBJ2-4; D ambiguous. The CDR3 is 16 residues long. V was trimmed by 4 bases and J by 0 bases, leaving 13 bases between them. The germline CDR1 and CDR2 sequences are SGHVS and FQNEAQ. The CDR3 coding sequence is TGTGCCAGCAGCTCCTCATCGTTACTAGCCAAAAACATTCAGTACTTC. It translates to CASSSSSLLAKNIQYF. The entire variable domain, with the rest obtained from reference TRBV7-8 and TRBJ2-4, is as follows: GAGVSQSPRYKVAKRGQDVALRCDPISGHVSLFWYQQALGQGPEFLTYFQNEAQLDKSGLPSDRFFAERPEGSVSTLKIQRTQQEDSAVYLCASSSSSLLAKNIQYFGAGTRLSVL.

For the CDR3, the DNA is TGTGCCTGGAGTGGAGCCGGGGGTTGGCAGTACTTC. This translates into CAWSGAGGWQYF. This sequence joins TRBV30 and TRBJ2-7; possible D gene TRBD2, 6 bases. The CDR3 covers 12 residues. Trimming cost V 1 base and J 9 bases, with 13 bases left between them. Germline CDR1 and CDR2: GTSNPN and SVGIG (reference sequence).

The chain combines TRBV4-1 with TRBJ1-1; D perhaps matches TRBD1 (5 bases). Germline CDR1 reads MGHRA; CDR2 reads YSYEKL. The V end was cut by 2 bases, the J end by 7 bases, with 14 bases between. The CDR3 contains 14 residues. The CDR3 coding sequence is TGCGCCAGCAGCCAACCGTTTCAGGGACGTGAAGCTTTCTTT. This translates into CASSQPFQGREAFF.

The chain recombines TRBV6-5 with TRBJ1-2; no firm D call. The V end lost 0 bases, the J end lost 2 bases, and 10 bases lay between the germline ends. The CDR3 has 15 amino acids. The germline CDR1 and CDR2 sequences are MNHEY and SVGAGI. CDR3 protein: CASSYSGDTNYGYTF. The CDR3 nucleotides read TGTGCCAGCAGTTACTCCGGGGATACGAACTATGGCTACACCTTC.

A single count supports this clone. The chain is built from TRBV2 and TRBJ1-1, with D possibly TRBD1 on 5 matching bases. Trimming removed 4 bases from V and 4 bases from J, with 16 bases in between. This CDR3 is built from 15 residues. Germline V lookup: CDR1 SNHLY, CDR2 FYNNEI. As DNA, the CDR3 is TGTGCCAGCAGTGGGGGGATGGGATCGGGCACTGAAGCTTTCTTT. Protein product: CASSGGMGSGTEAFF. Variable domain in full (rest from reference TRBV2 and TRBJ1-1): EPEVTQTPSHQVTQMGQEVILRCVPISNHLYFYWYRQILGQKVEFLVSFYNNEISEKSEIFDDQFSVERPDGSNFTLKIRSTKLEDSAMYFCASSGGMGSGTEAFFGQGTRLTVV.

The chain has TRBV11-2 and TRBJ1-3; D gene uncertain. The CDR3 runs to 12 residues. Germline V gene data show CDR1 as SGHAT and CDR2 as FQNNGV. V was cut by 5 bases and J by 6 bases, with 8 bases left in between. The CDR3 sequence is CASSLAENTIYF. The CDR3 DNA reads TGTGCCAGCAGCCTAGCGGAAAACACCATATATTTT.

The rearrangement uses TRBV10-1 and TRBJ2-2, with D possibly matching TRBD2 (5 bases). V was shortened by 5 bases and J by 2 bases, with 15 bases between the two germline ends. Looked up from germline, CDR1 is WNHNN and CDR2 is SYGVQD (reference sequence). The CDR3 extends over 16 amino acids. CDR3 nucleotides: TGCGCCAGCAGTAGGACTCCAGGACGAAACACCGGGGAGCTGTTTTTT. Residues: CASSRTPGRNTGELFF.

This chain joins TRBV27 and TRBJ2-1; tentatively, D is TRBD2 (5 bases). The V gene's germline CDR1 is MNHEY and CDR2 SMNVEV (reference sequence). Trimming removed 7 bases from V and 1 base from J, with 17 bases in between. This CDR3 spans 16 amino acids. The CDR3 is CASTPRDIASYNEQFF. The CDR3 region has the DNA TGTGCCAGCACCCCTCGCGACATAGCGTCCTACAATGAGCAGTTCTTC.

The V call is TRBV6-5, the J call TRBJ2-7, with 9 bases aligning to TRBD1. Germline CDR1 reads MNHEY; CDR2 reads SVGAGI. The CDR3 contains 16 residues. V lost 0 bases and J lost 2; bases outside the gene matches: 5. CDR3 loop: CASSYSRGTGTYEQYF. The DNA for the CDR3 is TGTGCCAGCAGTTACTCGAGAGGGACAGGGACCTACGAGCAGTACTTC.

The gene calls are TRBV11-1 and TRBJ1-2, with no clear D. The CDR3 runs to 14 residues. Germline V gene data show CDR1 as SGHAT and CDR2 as FQDESV (reference sequence). Trimming cost V 1 base and J 3 bases, with 9 bases left between them. CDR3 DNA sequence: TGTGCCAGCAGCTTAGGCTCTCAGGACTATGGCTACACCTTC. This sequence encodes CASSLGSQDYGYTF.

CDR3 nucleotide sequence: TGTGCCAGCAGCTCGGCGGGCACTGAAGCTTTCTTT. Translated, it gives CASSSAGTEAFF. The V and J genes are TRBV7-3 and TRBJ1-1; unclear D gene. Germline CDR1 and CDR2: SGHTA and FQGTGA. The CDR3 loop spans 12 amino acids. The V and J ends lost 4 bases and 4 bases respectively, with 7 bases between them.

The chain employs TRBV30 and TRBJ1-2; D is unresolved. CDR1 and CDR2 (germline): GTSNPN, SVGIG (reference sequence). The CDR3 has 16 residues. V was pared by 3 bases and J by 0 bases, with 17 bases between. The CDR3, as DNA: TGTGCCTGGAGCCCCACATTTCCGCCAGCTAACTATGGCTACACCTTC. This gives the protein CAWSPTFPPANYGYTF.

The chain has TRBV24-1 and TRBJ2-5, with D perhaps matching TRBD1 (6 bases). Per germline, CDR1 KGHDR and CDR2 SFDVKD. Deletions cut 0 bases from V and 4 bases from J, with 14 bases between. The CDR3 runs 16 residues. The CDR3 DNA is TGTGCCACCAGTGATTTGGTGGTGGGGGCGGGAGAGACCCAGTACTTC. As protein: CATSDLVVGAGETQYF.

This clone was counted a single time. This chain uses TRBV3-1 (or the pseudogene TRBV3-2) with TRBJ1-1, with 7 bases that match TRBD1. Germline V lookup: CDR1 LGHDT, CDR2 YNNKEL (reference sequence). Trimming at V came to 4 bases and at J to 11 bases, leaving 13 bases not matched to a gene. The CDR3 spans 14 residues. CDR3 nucleotides: TGTGCCAGCAGCCGTACCGGGGGCGAACAGGGGGCTTTCTTT. It encodes CASSRTGGEQGAFF.

J is TRBJ1-4 and V is TRBV27, with no clear D. V lost 10 bases, J lost 6 bases, and 12 bases lay in between. From germline, CDR1 is MNHEY and CDR2 SMNVEV (reference sequence). This CDR3 has 12 amino acids. CDR3 nucleotide sequence: TGTGCCACCCGGGGATTAGATGAAAAACTGTTTTTT. This encodes CATRGLDEKLFF. Full variable domain (remainder filled in from reference TRBV27 and TRBJ1-4): EAQVTQNPRYLITVTGKKLTVTCSQNMNHEYMSWYRQDPGLGLRQIYYSMNVEVTDKGDVPEGYKVSRKEKRNFPLILESPSPNQTSLYFCATRGLDEKLFFGSGTQLSVL.

The CDR3 here is CASSRELEQFF. In DNA form, the CDR3 reads TGTGCCAGCAGCCGAGAACTAGAGCAGTTCTTC. V is TRBV4-2 and J is TRBJ2-1; D is unresolved. The germline CDR1 and CDR2 sequences are LGHNA and YNFKEQ. CDR3 length equals 11 residues. V was cut by 4 bases and J by 10 bases, with 8 bases left in between.

This chain connects TRBV5-1 to TRBJ2-5; perhaps TRBD2 as D (6 bases). This CDR3 spans 15 amino acids. Trimming pared 5 bases from V and 1 base from J, leaving 15 bases between. Germline V gene data show CDR1 as SGHRS and CDR2 as YFSETQ. In DNA, the CDR3 is TGCGCCAGCAGGGACCCGGGACTGCCCCAAGAGACCCAGTACTTC. Translation gives CASRDPGLPQETQYF.

This rearrangement joins TRBV19 to TRBJ1-1; no clear D gene. V gave up 3 bases and J gave up 10 bases, with 15 bases separating them. The CDR3 spans 13 residues. The V gene's germline CDR1 is LNHDA and CDR2 SQIVND (reference sequence). CDR3 DNA: TGTGCCAGTAGTATTCCCCATGAGGTAGGAGCTTTCTTT. Protein sequence: CASSIPHEVGAFF.

The chain has TRBV19 and TRBJ1-1; no reliable D call. V was clipped by 0 bases and J by 3 bases, with 11 bases between them. The CDR3 length is 15 residues. From germline, CDR1 is LNHDA and CDR2 SQIVND (reference sequence). CDR3 in DNA: TGTGCCAGTAGTATAGACCCAAGGGCGGACACTGAAGCTTTCTTT. Protein product: CASSIDPRADTEAFF.

The J gene is TRBJ2-7, the V gene TRBV3-1 (or the pseudogene TRBV3-2); D ambiguous. Looked up from germline, CDR1 is LGHDT and CDR2 is YNNKEL (reference sequence). The CDR3 extends over 15 amino acids. The V end lost 1 base, the J end lost 3 bases, and 13 bases lay between the germline ends. The CDR3 DNA reads as TGTGCCAGCAGCCAAGGTATGGAACCTCTCTACGAGCAGTACTTC. It translates to CASSQGMEPLYEQYF.

The rearrangement uses TRBV5-1 and TRBJ2-1, with TRBD2 matching over 16 bases. The CDR3 consists of 15 residues. Germline CDR1 and CDR2: SGHRS and YFSETQ. J lost 8 bases, V lost 4 bases, and 3 bases had no gene match. The chain's CDR3 is CASSPGLAGGYEQFF. The CDR3 coding sequence is TGCGCCAGCAGCCCGGGACTAGCGGGGGGGTATGAGCAGTTCTTC.

The chain has TRBV14 and TRBJ2-5, with a weak D call TRBD2 (6 bases). With 1 base removed from V and 4 bases from J, the gap between germline ends came to 19 bases. The CDR3 extends over 17 amino acids. Germline V gene data show CDR1 as SGHDN and CDR2 as FVKESK. The CDR3 DNA is TGTGCCAGCAGCCAAGGTCACCCGCGGGGCCTAGGAGAGACCCAGTACTTC. It translates to CASSQGHPRGLGETQYF.

The genes are TRBV19 and TRBJ2-7; 12 bases are shared with TRBD1. This CDR3 region has 15 residues. Trimming at V came to 5 bases and at J to 4 bases, leaving 6 bases not matched to a gene. Germline-derived CDR1 and CDR2 are LNHDA and SQIVND (reference sequence). CDR3 region: CASSLPGQGAYEQYF. In nucleotides, the CDR3 is TGTGCCAGTAGTCTTCCGGGACAGGGGGCTTACGAGCAGTACTTC.